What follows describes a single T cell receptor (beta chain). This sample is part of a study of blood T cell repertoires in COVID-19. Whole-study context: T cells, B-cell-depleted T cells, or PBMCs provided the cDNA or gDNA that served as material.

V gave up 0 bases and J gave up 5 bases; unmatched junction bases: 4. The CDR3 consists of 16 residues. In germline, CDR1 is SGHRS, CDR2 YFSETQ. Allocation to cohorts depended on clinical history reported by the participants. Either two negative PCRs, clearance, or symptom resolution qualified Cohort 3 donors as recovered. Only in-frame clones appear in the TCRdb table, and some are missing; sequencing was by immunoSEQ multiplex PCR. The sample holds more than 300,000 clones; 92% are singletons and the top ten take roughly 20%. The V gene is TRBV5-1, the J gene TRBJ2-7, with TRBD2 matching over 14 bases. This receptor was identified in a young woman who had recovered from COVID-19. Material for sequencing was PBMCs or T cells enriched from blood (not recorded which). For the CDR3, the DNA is TGCGCCAGCAGCTTGGCTTTGGGACTAGCGGGAGACGAGCAGTACTTC. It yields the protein CASSLALGLAGDEQYF.